Below are 6 T cell receptor beta chains sequenced from a single sample in a study of T cell responses to AZD1222 COVID-19 vaccine. Clones were sequenced by immunoSEQ multiplex PCR, and TCRdb holds only the in-frame ones, with some missing. This table has roughly 45,000 clones, approximately 83% appearing once. The source was peripheral blood, collected 28 days after the second AZD1222 dose. The receptor source for this set is an adult who received the AZD1222 COVID-19 vaccine.

J is TRBJ1-6 and V is TRBV30; D might be TRBD1 (6 bases). CDR3 length equals 15 residues. V was pared by 4 bases and J by 8 bases, with 18 bases between. The germline gives CDR1 GTSNPN, CDR2 SVGIG (reference sequence). The CDR3 spells CAWISRGHPYSPLHF. DNA of the CDR3: TGTGCCTGGATTAGTCGGGGACACCCGTATTCACCCCTCCACTTT.

This clone was counted a few times. The gene calls are TRBV6-1 and TRBJ2-7; 7 bases align to TRBD2. The V segment lost 2 bases and the J segment 1 base; nucleotides outside the gene matches: 5. Germline CDR1 is MNHNS and CDR2 is SASEGT. The CDR3 covers 15 residues. DNA for the CDR3: TGTGCCAGCAGTGAACACGGGGGAGGGTCCTACGAGCAGTACTTC. This gives the protein CASSEHGGGSYEQYF.

V usage is TRBV3-1 (or the pseudogene TRBV3-2) and J usage is TRBJ1-6; D is uncertain. This CDR3 has 14 amino acids. Germline V gene sequence: CDR1 LGHDT, CDR2 YNNKEL (reference sequence). Trimming cost V 3 bases and J 4 bases, with 7 bases left between them. For the CDR3, the DNA is TGTGCCAGCAGCCAGAGGACTTATAATTCACCCCTCCACTTT. Translated, it gives CASSQRTYNSPLHF.

The J gene is TRBJ2-1, the V gene TRBV19; 13 bases align to TRBD2. Germline V lookup: CDR1 LNHDA, CDR2 SQIVND (reference sequence). Losses at the gene ends were 5 bases for V and 9 bases for J; bases not matched to a gene: 7. CDR3 size: 15 residues. The CDR3 region is CASSPLAGGPGEQFF. The CDR3 bases are TGTGCCAGTAGTCCACTAGCGGGGGGGCCGGGTGAGCAGTTCTTC.

V and J are TRBV5-1 and TRBJ1-2; no reliable D call. The CDR3 runs to 13 residues. CDR1 is SGHRS and CDR2 is YFSETQ in the germline V gene. V shed 4 bases and J shed 1 base, with 8 bases lying between them. Here the CDR3 reads CASSDGVNYGYTF. CDR3 nucleotides: TGCGCCAGCAGCGACGGGGTTAACTATGGCTACACCTTC.

This clone turned up a few times. The genes are TRBV6-5 and TRBJ1-2; TRBD1 agrees at 10 bases. The CDR3 runs to 13 residues. The germline gives CDR1 MNHEY, CDR2 SVGAGI. The trim removed 5 bases at V and 8 bases at J, leaving 5 bases unmatched. CDR3 nucleotides: TGTGCCAGCAGTCTGGACAGGGGGGGAGGCTACACCTTC. This translates into CASSLDRGGGYTF.